What follows are 8 T cell receptor beta chains derived from one specimen sequenced in a study of CD8 T cells in ankylosing spondylitis. TCRdb ran MiXCR on the 5' RACE reads and lists one entry per CDR3 protein. Of about 540,000 distinct CDR3 sequences listed, roughly 13% are singletons. Regarding the study as a whole: Within ankylosing spondylitis blood, a TCR beta motif made up of eight or nine highly homologous variants appeared to be characteristic.

These receptors' antigens are unknown. The sample comprised blood, either unsorted or a sorted T cell fraction (not recorded which). The receptors were gathered from a male donor with ankylosing spondylitis.

V is TRBV3-1 and J is TRBJ2-7; D unclear. CDR3 length: 15 residues. The ends were cut back, 1 base at V and 0 bases at J, with 10 bases in the middle. Germline CDR1 and CDR2: LGHDT and YNNKEL (reference sequence). The CDR3 protein is CASSQGLSSSYEQYF. DNA of the CDR3: TGTGCCAGCAGCCAAGGACTTTCGAGCTCCTACGAGCAGTACTTC.

There are many counts of this clonotype. J is TRBJ2-1 and V is TRBV7-6; D ambiguous. V gave up 0 bases and J gave up 9 bases, with 21 bases separating them. There are 17 residues in the CDR3. Per germline, CDR1 SGHVS and CDR2 FNYEAQ. For the CDR3, the DNA is TGTGCCAGCAGCTTAGCGACGGATAATTACTGGGCCGCTGAGCAGTTCTTC. It encodes CASSLATDNYWAAEQFF.

The chain carries TRBV20-1 and TRBJ2-1; possible D gene TRBD2, 6 bases. Germline V lookup: CDR1 DFQATT, CDR2 SNEGSKA (reference sequence). V was shortened by 7 bases and J by 0 bases, with 13 bases between the two germline ends. This CDR3 is 14 amino acids long. In DNA, the CDR3 is TGCAGTGGAAGCGGGTCAAGCTCCTACAATGAGCAGTTCTTC. This sequence encodes CSGSGSSSYNEQFF.

On this clonotype itself: The junction shows a germline mismatch at one end, possibly a read error. The chain recombines TRBV3-1 with TRBJ1-1, with D tentatively TRBD1 (6 bases). The germline gives CDR1 LGHDT, CDR2 YNNKEL (reference sequence). The CDR3 extends over 14 amino acids. The CDR3 DNA is TGTGCCAGCACCCAACAGGGAAAAGGCACTGAAGCTTTCTTT. It specifies CASTQQGKGTEAFF.

This chain links TRBV24-1 with TRBJ2-5; 8 nucleotides line up with TRBD1. CDR1 is KGHDR and CDR2 is SFDVKD in the germline V gene. The trim removed 3 bases at V and 5 bases at J, leaving 7 bases unmatched. CDR3 length: 15 residues. The CDR3 region has the DNA TGTGCCACCAGTGATCGGACAGGGTATATGGAGACCCAGTACTTC. The encoded protein is CATSDRTGYMETQYF.

The chain is built from TRBV18 and TRBJ2-1; 11 nucleotides line up with TRBD1. J gave up 8 bases and V 2 bases, and 5 bases lay outside the gene matches. The CDR3 extends over 15 amino acids. Germline CDR1 KGHSH, CDR2 LQKENI. CDR3: CASSPGQGALYEQFF. CDR3 DNA: TGTGCCAGCTCACCAGGACAGGGGGCTTTGTATGAGCAGTTCTTC.

This clonotype was detected a few times. The gene calls are TRBV29-1 and TRBJ2-7; D is ambiguous. Germline CDR1 is SQVTM and CDR2 is ANQGSEA. The length of the CDR3 is 12 residues. The V and J ends lost 4 bases and 0 bases respectively, with 7 bases between them. CDR3 sequence: CSVGRSSYEQYF. The CDR3 DNA is TGCAGCGTTGGCAGGAGCTCCTACGAGCAGTACTTC.

The V and J genes are TRBV20-1 and TRBJ1-2, with 7 bases identical to TRBD1. CDR3 length: 13 residues. J lost 4 bases, V lost 5 bases, and 7 bases had no gene match. Looked up from germline, CDR1 is DFQATT and CDR2 is SNEGSKA (reference sequence). The CDR3 protein is CSADRVGSYGYTF. DNA of the CDR3: TGCAGTGCTGACAGGGTTGGAAGCTATGGCTACACCTTC.